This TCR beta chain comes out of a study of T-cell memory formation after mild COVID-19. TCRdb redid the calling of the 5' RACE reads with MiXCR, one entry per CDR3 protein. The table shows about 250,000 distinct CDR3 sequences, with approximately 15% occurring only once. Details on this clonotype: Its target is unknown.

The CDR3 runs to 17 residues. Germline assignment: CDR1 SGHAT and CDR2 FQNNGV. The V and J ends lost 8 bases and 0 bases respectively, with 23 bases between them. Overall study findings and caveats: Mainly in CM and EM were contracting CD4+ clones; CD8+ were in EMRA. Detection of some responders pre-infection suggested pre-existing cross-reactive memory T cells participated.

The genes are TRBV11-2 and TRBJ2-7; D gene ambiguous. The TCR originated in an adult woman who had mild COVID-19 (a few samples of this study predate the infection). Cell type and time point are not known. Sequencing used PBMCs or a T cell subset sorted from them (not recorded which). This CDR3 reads CASLPSGDWLPSYEQYF. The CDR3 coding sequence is TGTGCCAGCTTACCTTCGGGTGATTGGCTGCCCTCCTACGAGCAGTACTTC.